This TCR beta chain was recorded in a study of blood T cell repertoires in COVID-19. Study-wide context: COVID-19 samples, acute and convalescent, were from the United States, Italy and Spain.

Looked up from germline, CDR1 is LNHDA and CDR2 is SQIVND (reference sequence). V lost 5 bases and J 0 bases, leaving 10 bases between the germline ends. The CDR3 consists of 15 residues. Cohorts were assigned according to the clinical history that participants reported. A COVID-19 case had been met by exposed participants during the 2 weeks before study entry. TCRdb's copy holds only in-frame clones and misses some; the assay was immunoSEQ multiplex PCR. Found here are some 240,000 clones, over 80% of them singletons; the top ten hold around 3.1%. The source is a woman aged 40 to 50 who had been exposed to COVID-19. This chain joins TRBV19 and TRBJ1-4; D possibly corresponds to TRBD1 (6 bases). The sequenced sample consisted of PBMCs or T cells enriched from blood (not recorded which). The CDR3 DNA reads TGTGCCAGTAGTGAGCGGACAGCAACTAATGAAAAACTGTTTTTT. Translation: CASSERTATNEKLFF.